This T cell receptor beta chain was observed in a study of blood T cell repertoires in COVID-19. Study information: COVID-19 samples, acute and convalescent, were from the United States, Italy and Spain.

Libraries were prepared by immunoSEQ multiplex PCR; TCRdb keeps only in-frame clonotypes and omits some of them. The sample lists more than 350,000 clones, about 88% occurring once. V lost 0 bases to trimming and J lost 5 bases, with 13 bases between them. This CDR3 has 14 amino acids. Germline V CDR1 and CDR2: GTSNPN, SVGIG (reference sequence). Sequencing was carried out using PBMCs or T cells enriched from blood (not recorded which). The gene calls are TRBV30 and TRBJ1-1, with D tentatively TRBD1 (5 bases). The clonotype was recovered from a woman under 30 who had been exposed to COVID-19. In DNA, the CDR3 is TGTGCCTGGAGTGTAACTCGGAGGGGTACTGAAGCTTTCTTT. Translation gives CAWSVTRRGTEAFF. Complete variable domain (other parts from reference TRBV30 and TRBJ1-1): SQTIHQWPATLVQPVGSPLSLECTVEGTSNPNLYWYRQAAGRGLQLLFYSVGIGQISSEVPQNLSASRPQDRQFILSSKKLLLSDSGFYLCAWSVTRRGTEAFFGQGTRLTVV.